Described below is a single T cell receptor (beta chain) sequence and its context. Its specific antigen is unknown. Per-base qualities were not stored, and no clone one base away is much larger. RNA was extracted using the RNeasy kit, and about 0.5 to 1 ug of the RNA was reverse transcribed with random hexamers. The immunoSEQ multiplex PCR assay, which covers 54 Vbeta and 13 Jbeta segments, was used to amplify TCR beta CDR3 regions. To correct PCR amplification bias, a synthetic template baseline was used for both primer optimization and computational correction. The published analysis was carried out like this. Reads were annotated to V, D and J genes per IMGT and analyzed with immunoSEQ Analyzer, keeping only productive sequences. To calculate clonality, Shannon entropy was normalized by log2 of the number of productive unique sequences and then subtracted from one. For each patient and control, public and private clones were evaluated within the 100 most prevalent clones. Susac-specific clones were defined as absent from healthy and MS cohorts, 1052 published viral clones and other ImmuneACCESS disease sequences. TCRdb redid the processing of the public reads, applying fastp at Q25 and MiXCR, and retained in-frame beta chains. Records with the same CDR3 protein are collapsed into one entry carrying the most frequent genes and DNA. The V and J calls reflect TCRdb's pipeline rather than the authors' work. Across this sample there are fewer than 250,000 distinct CDR3 sequences, with approximately 93% seen only once. The ten largest clones take up 0.1% of the sample.

The junction shows trimming of 6 bases on V and 6 bases on J, plus 15 bases between the germline ends. The germline V gene supplies CDR1 SNHLY and CDR2 FYNNEI. Including cysteine and phenylalanine, the CDR3 has 15 amino acids. The read is trimmed to its CDR3 DNA, 45 bases read in frame from base 1. Peripheral blood CD8+ and CD4+ T cells from healthy donors, Susac syndrome patients and multiple sclerosis patients were profiled using high-throughput TCR beta sequencing. The healthy donors served as controls matched for age and sex. CD8+ TEMRA cells were enriched by FACS, while bulk CD8+ and CD4+ T cells were purified by magnetic negative isolation. Blood was drawn into EDTA tubes, processed within 24 hours, and PBMCs were isolated by density gradient centrifugation. PBMCs intended for TCR sequencing were cryopreserved in liquid nitrogen and were subsequently thawed in a 37 degrees C water bath. The sorted or isolated CD4+, CD8+ and CD8+ TEMRA cells had a purity of 90% or higher.

These data are taken from a study of CD8 T cells in Susac syndrome (dated by TCRdb to about 2019). With regard to the full study: Whether CD8+ T cell activation and differentiation in Susac syndrome was antigen driven was tested using repertoire sequencing. On the study overall, not on this receptor specifically: The number of individuals in the TCR sequencing and HLA analysis was acknowledged as relatively small.

Rearrangement joined TRBV2 to TRBJ1-6, with no reliable assignment of the D segment. Specimen: CD4+ T cells from PBMCs. The TCR originated in a human donor in good health. The CDR3 protein: CASSAPRVPNSPLHF. The DNA is as follows: TGTGCCAGCAGCGCTCCCCGGGTTCCTAATTCACCCCTCCACTTT.